The following is a T cell receptor (beta chain) sequence with its context. The antigen is undetermined. Germline V lookup: CDR1 ENHRY, CDR2 SYGVKD. V lost 2 bases and J lost 1, with 8 bases in between. CDR3 length equals 14 residues. Reverse transcribing all isolated RNA meant expressed TCRB transcripts were sequenced. Profiling relied on immunoSEQ multiplex PCR, and the TCRdb table lists in-frame clones only, not all of them. The data contain 95,000 to 150,000 clones, about a sixth of them singletons. This entry comes from a study of beta chain features in type 1 diabetes. The wider study: Healthy donors and patients had similar age, gender and cell yields. Findings and limits, study-wide: When VDJ junctions were examined, type 1 diabetes patients showed fewer insertions and more deletions. In every one of the four CD4+ subsets, TCRB CDR3s were moderately but significantly shorter in Type 1 diabetes patients.

One heparinised blood draw, averaging roughly 120 mL, came from each donor. Sorted populations all exceeded 95% purity. What was sequenced was central memory CD4+ T cells from blood. The chain has TRBV10-3 and TRBJ2-5; D gene uncertain. This receptor was taken from a man aged 25 to 45 with type 1 diabetes. DNA for the CDR3: TGTGCCATCAGTGAGGGAGCAGTCCAAGAGACCCAGTACTTC. Its protein product is CAISEGAVQETQYF.